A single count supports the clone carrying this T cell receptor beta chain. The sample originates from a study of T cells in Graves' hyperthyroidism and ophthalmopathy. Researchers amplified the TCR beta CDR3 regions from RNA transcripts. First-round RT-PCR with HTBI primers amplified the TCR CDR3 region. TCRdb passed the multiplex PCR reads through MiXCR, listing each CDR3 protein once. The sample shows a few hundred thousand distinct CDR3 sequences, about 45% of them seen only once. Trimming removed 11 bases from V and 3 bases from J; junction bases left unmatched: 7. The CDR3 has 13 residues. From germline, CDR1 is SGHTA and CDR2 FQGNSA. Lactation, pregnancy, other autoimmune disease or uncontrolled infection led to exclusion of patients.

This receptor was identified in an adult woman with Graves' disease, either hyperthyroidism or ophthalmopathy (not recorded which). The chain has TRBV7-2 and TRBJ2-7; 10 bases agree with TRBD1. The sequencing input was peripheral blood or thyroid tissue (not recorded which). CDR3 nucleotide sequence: TGTGCCTGGGACAGGGGAAGTAGCTACGAGCAGTACTTC. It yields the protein CAWDRGSSYEQYF.